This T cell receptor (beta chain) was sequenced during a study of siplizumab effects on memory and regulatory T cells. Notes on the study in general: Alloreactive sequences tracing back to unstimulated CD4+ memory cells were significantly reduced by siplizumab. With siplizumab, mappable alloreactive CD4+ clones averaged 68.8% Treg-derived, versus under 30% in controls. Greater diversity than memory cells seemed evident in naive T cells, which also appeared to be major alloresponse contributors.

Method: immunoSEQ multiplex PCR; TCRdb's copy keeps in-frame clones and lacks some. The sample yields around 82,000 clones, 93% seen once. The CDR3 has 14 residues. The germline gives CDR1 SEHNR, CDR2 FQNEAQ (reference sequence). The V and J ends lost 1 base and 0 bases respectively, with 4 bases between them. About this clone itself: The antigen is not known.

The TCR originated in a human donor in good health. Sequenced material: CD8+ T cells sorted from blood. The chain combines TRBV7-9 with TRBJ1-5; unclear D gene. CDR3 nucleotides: TGTGCCAGCAGCTTAGGGGTTAGCAATCAGCCCCAGCATTTT. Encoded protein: CASSLGVSNQPQHF.